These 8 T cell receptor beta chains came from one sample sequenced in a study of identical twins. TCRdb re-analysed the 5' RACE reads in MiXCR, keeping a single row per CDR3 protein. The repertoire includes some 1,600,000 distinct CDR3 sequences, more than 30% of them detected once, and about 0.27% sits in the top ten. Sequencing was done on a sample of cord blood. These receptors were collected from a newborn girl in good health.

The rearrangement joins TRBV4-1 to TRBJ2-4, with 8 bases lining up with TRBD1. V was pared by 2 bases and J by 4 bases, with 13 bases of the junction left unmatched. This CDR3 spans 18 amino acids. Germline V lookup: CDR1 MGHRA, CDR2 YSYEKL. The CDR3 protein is CASSQPTREDRGKNIQYF. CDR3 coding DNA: TGCGCCAGCAGCCAACCAACAAGGGAAGACAGGGGTAAAAACATTCAGTACTTC.

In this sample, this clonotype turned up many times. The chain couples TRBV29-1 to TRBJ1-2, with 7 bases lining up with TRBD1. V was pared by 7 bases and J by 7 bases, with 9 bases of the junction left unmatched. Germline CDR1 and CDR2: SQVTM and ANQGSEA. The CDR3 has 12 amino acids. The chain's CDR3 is CSAYDRAIGYTF. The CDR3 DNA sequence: TGCAGCGCTTACGACAGGGCTATTGGCTACACCTTC.

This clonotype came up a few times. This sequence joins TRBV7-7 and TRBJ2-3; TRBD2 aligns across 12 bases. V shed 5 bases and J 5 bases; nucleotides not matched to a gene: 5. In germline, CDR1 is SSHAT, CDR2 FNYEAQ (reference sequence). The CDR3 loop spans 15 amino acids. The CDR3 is CASSTGLAGIDTQYF. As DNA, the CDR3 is TGTGCCAGCAGCACGGGACTAGCGGGCATAGATACGCAGTATTTT.

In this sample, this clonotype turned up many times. This chain's CDR3 is CSADPGLAGGDEHTDTQYF. The DNA of the CDR3 is TGCAGCGCTGATCCGGGACTAGCGGGAGGTGATGAGCACACAGATACGCAGTATTTT. V and J are TRBV29-1 and TRBJ2-3, with 15 bases that match TRBD2. CDR1 is SQVTM, CDR2 ANQGSEA, per germline. This CDR3 has 19 residues. J lost 2 bases, V lost 7 bases, and 16 bases had no gene match.

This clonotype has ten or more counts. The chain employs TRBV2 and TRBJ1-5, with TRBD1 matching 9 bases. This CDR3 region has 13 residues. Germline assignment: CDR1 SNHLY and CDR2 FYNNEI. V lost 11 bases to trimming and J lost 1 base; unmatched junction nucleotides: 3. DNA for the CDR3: TGTGCCTCGACAGGGGGAAGCAATCAGCCCCAGCATTTT. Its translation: CASTGGSNQPQHF.

As DNA, the CDR3 is TGTGCCAGCAGGGACCCAACCGGGGACACTGAAGCTTTCTTT. It is translated as CASRDPTGDTEAFF. The chain employs TRBV12-3 or TRBV12-4 and TRBJ1-1, with D unclear. Trimming took 6 bases from V and 3 from J, leaving 14 bases between them. This CDR3 region has 14 residues.

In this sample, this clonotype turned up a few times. The CDR3 coding sequence is TGTGCCAGCAGTTTGGGGGGGTATACCTACGAGCAGTACTTC. Translated: CASSLGGYTYEQYF. V is TRBV28 and J is TRBJ2-7, with TRBD2 matching 7 bases. Trimming removed 3 bases from V and 2 bases from J; junction bases left unmatched: 4. The CDR3 length is 14 residues. In germline, CDR1 is MDHEN, CDR2 SYDVKM.

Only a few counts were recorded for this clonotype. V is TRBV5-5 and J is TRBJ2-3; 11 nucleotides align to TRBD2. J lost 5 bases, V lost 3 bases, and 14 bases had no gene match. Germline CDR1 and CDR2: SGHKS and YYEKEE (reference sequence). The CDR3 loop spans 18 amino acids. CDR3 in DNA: TGTGCCAGCAGCTCTACTCTTATTAGCGGGGGGGCTCGAGATACGCAGTATTTT. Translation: CASSSTLISGGARDTQYF.